Listed below are T cell receptor beta chains from one sample, sequenced in a study of identifying expanded T cells in peripheral blood. TCRdb keeps only in-frame clones here, not all; method: immunoSEQ multiplex PCR. The data contain around 91,000 clones, about 91% of them seen just once; the ten biggest clones take up 4%. Sequencing was done on a sample of blood. All receptors come from a person aged 18-69 years in good health. Each CDR3 is given with its conserved first and last residue. A D gene is named only where the DNA matches it firmly. Some rows mark clone size as missing; the rest say once, few, many or name a class of expanded clone.

clone size	V gene	D gene	J gene	CDR3 DNA	CDR3 protein
-	TRBV5-1	TRBD2	TRBJ2-3	TGCGCCAGCAGCCTGGGGCGGGAGGCAGATACGCAGTATTTT	CASSLGREADTQYF
-	TRBV19	TRBD2	TRBJ2-7	TGTGCCAGTAGTATGGGTTTTGGACTAGCGGGAACCAGCCAACCCTACGAGCAGTACTTC	CASSMGFGLAGTSQPYEQYF
few	TRBV2	-	TRBJ1-4	TGTGCCAGCAGTGAAGAGGAAAAACTGTTTTTT	CASSEEEKLFF
-	TRBV27	-	TRBJ2-5	TGTGCCAGCAGTTTAAAAGGGACGTCCCAAGAGACCCAGTACTTC	CASSLKGTSQETQYF
-	TRBV28	-	TRBJ2-7	TGTGCCAGCAGTTTATGGGACCGAAGGCGGGACGAGCAGTACTTC	CASSLWDRRRDEQYF
-	TRBV28	-	TRBJ2-7	TGTGCCAGCAGTTTGTCAGTTGATAGGGCATACGAGCAGTACTTC	CASSLSVDRAYEQYF
few	TRBV2	TRBD1	TRBJ1-5	TGTGCCAGCAGCTTGGACAGGGAGATGGAGCCCCAGCATTTT	CASSLDREMEPQHF
once	TRBV5-1	-	TRBJ1-3	TGCGCCAGCAGCTTGGGGCAGTCACTCGGAAACACCATATATTTT	CASSLGQSLGNTIYF
-	TRBV11-2	TRBD1	TRBJ1-1	TGTGCCAGCAGCTTTAGGGACAGCACCCCTGAAGCTTTCTTT	CASSFRDSTPEAFF
-	TRBV15	TRBD1	TRBJ2-2	TGTGCCACCAGCAGAGATTCGGGACAGGGGAACACCGGGGAGCTGTTTTTT	CATSRDSGQGNTGELFF
-	TRBV7-2	-	TRBJ2-3	TGTGCCAGCAGCTTAACCCGGGCGTGGACGCAGTATTTT	CASSLTRAWTQYF
-	TRBV7-9	-	TRBJ2-7	TGTGCCAGCAGTTCCGAGACAAGCGGCTCCGACGAGCAGTACTTC	CASSSETSGSDEQYF
-	TRBV6-1	TRBD2	TRBJ2-1	TGTGCCAGCAGTGAGCAGGGAGGGAACTACAATGAGCAGTTCTTC	CASSEQGGNYNEQFF
-	TRBV7-8	-	TRBJ2-3	TGTGCCAGCAGCTTAAGTCAGGGGCAAACAGATACGCAGTATTTT	CASSLSQGQTDTQYF
-	TRBV18	-	TRBJ2-7	TGTGCCAGCTCATCGGACAAGGGTTATGAGCAGTACTTC	CASSSDKGYEQYF
-	TRBV7-7	-	TRBJ2-7	TGTGCCAGCAGCCCGACAGAGACGCCCACCTACGAGCAGTACTTC	CASSPTETPTYEQYF